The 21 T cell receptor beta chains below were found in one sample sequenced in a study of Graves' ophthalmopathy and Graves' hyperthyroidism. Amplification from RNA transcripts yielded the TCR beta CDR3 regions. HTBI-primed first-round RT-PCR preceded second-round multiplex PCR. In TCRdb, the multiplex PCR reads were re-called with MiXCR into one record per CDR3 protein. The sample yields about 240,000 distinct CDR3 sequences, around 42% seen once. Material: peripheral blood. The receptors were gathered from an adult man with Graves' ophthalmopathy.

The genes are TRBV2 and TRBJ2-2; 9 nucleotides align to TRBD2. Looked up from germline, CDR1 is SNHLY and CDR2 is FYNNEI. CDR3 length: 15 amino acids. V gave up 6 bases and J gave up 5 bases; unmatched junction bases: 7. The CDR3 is CASRAGTSRTGELFF. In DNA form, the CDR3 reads TGTGCCAGCAGAGCCGGGACTAGCAGAACCGGGGAGCTGTTTTTT.

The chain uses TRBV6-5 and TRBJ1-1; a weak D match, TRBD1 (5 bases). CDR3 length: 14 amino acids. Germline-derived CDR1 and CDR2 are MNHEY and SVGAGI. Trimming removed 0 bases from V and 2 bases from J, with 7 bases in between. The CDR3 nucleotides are TGTGCCAGCAGTTACTCACGGGACAACACTGAAGCTTTCTTT. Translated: CASSYSRDNTEAFF.

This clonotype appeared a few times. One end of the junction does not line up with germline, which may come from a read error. The CDR3 bases are TGTGCCATCAGTGAGTCGACAGGGTCTTCTGAAAAACTGTTTTTT. Residues: CAISESTGSSEKLFF. J is TRBJ1-4 and V is TRBV2; 7 positions agree with TRBD1. CDR3 length: 15 residues. Germline values: CDR1 SNHLY, CDR2 FYNNEI.

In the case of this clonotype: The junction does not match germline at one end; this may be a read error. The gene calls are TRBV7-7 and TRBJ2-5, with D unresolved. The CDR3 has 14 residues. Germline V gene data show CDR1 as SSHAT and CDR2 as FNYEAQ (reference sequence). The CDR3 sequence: CASSLIGDGETQYF. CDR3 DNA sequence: TGTGCTAGCAGCTTAATCGGTGATGGGGAGACCCAGTACTTC.

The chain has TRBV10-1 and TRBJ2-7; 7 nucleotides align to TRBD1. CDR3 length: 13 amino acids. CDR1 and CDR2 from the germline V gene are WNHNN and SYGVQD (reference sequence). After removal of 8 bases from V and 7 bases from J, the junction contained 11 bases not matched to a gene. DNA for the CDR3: TGCGCCAGCGGGGAGACAGGGACGCGGGAGCAGTACTTC. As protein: CASGETGTREQYF.

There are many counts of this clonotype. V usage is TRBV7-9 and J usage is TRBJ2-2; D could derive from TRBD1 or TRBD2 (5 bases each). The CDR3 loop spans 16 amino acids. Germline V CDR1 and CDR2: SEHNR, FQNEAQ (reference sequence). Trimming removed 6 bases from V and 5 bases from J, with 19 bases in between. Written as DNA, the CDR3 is TGTGCCAGCAGAGACCCCAGGGACGGGCAGACCGGGGAGCTGTTTTTT. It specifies CASRDPRDGQTGELFF. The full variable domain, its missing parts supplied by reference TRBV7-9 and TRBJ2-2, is DTGVSQNPRHKITKRGQNVTFRCDPISEHNRLYWYRQTLGQGPEFLTYFQNEAQLEKSRLLSDRFSAERPKGSFSTLEIQRTEQGDSAMYLCASRDPRDGQTGELFFGEGSRLTVL.

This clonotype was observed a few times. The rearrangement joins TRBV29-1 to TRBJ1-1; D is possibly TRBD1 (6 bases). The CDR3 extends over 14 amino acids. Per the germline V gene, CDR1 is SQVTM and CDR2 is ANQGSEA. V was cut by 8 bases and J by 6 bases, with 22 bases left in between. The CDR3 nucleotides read TGCAGCCCTTGGGGAGGGGGGGCTTCGGCTGAAGCTTTCTTT. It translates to CSPWGGGASAEAFF.

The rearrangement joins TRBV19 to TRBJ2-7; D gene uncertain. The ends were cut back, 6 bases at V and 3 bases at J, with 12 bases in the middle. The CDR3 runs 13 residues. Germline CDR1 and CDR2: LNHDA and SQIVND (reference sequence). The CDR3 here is CASSTALNYEQYF. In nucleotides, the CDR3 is TGTGCCAGTAGCACTGCCCTAAACTACGAGCAGTACTTC.

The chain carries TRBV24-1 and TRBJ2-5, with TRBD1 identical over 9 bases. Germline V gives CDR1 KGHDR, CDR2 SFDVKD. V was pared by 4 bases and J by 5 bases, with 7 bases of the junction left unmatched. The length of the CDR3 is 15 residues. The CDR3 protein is CATSDPQGARETQYF. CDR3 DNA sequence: TGTGCCACCAGTGACCCACAGGGGGCTAGGGAGACCCAGTACTTC.

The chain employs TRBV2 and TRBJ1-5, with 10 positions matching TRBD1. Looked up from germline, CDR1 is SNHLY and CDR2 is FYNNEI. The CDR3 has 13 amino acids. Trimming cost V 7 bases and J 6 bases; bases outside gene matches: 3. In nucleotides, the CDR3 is TGTGCCAGCACCGGGACAGGGGTTCAGCCCCAGCATTTT. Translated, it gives CASTGTGVQPQHF.

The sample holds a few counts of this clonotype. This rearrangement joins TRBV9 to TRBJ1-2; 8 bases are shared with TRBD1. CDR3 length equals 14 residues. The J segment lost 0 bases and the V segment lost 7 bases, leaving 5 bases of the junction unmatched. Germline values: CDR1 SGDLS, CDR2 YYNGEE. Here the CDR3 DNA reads TGTGCCAGCGGACAGGGCGATACTAACTATGGCTACACCTTC. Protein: CASGQGDTNYGYTF.

CDR3 in DNA: TGCGCCAGCAGCTTGACTAGCTCTTACACCGGGGAGCTGTTTTTT. Its translation is CASSLTSSYTGELFF. This chain uses TRBV5-1 with TRBJ2-2; possible D gene TRBD2, 6 bases. This CDR3 comprises 15 residues. The V end lost 1 base, the J end lost 3 bases, and 10 bases lay between the germline ends. The germline gives CDR1 SGHRS, CDR2 YFSETQ.

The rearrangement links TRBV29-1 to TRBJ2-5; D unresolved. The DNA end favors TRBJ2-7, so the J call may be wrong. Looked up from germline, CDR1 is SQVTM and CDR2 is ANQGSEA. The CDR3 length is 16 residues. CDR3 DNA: TGCAGCGTTGAAATGCTGGCCGGTACTCCCTCCTACGAGCAGTACTTC. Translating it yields CSVEMLAGTPSYEQYF.

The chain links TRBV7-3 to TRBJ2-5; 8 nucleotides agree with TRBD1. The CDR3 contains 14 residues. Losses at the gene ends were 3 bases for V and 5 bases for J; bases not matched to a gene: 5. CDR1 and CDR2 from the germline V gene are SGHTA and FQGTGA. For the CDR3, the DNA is TGTGCCAGCAGCTTCGGACAGGGTTGGGAGACCCAGTACTTC. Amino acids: CASSFGQGWETQYF.

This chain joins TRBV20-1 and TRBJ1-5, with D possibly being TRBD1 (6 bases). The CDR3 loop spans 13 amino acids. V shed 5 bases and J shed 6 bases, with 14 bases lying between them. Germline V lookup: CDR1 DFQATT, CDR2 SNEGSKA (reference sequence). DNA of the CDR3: TGCAGTGCTCCACCGACAGGCGGTCAGCCCCAGCATTTT. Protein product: CSAPPTGGQPQHF.

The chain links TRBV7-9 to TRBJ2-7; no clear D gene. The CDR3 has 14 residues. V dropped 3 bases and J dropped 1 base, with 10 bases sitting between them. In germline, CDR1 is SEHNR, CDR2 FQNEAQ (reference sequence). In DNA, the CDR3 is TGTGCCAGCAGCTTGAAATCCCCGTCCTACGAGCAGTACTTC. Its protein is CASSLKSPSYEQYF.

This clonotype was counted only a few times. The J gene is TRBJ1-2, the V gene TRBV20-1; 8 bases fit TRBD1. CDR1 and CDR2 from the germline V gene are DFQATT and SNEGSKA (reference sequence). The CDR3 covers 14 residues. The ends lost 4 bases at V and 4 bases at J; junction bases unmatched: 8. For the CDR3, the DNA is TGCAGTGCTATCCGACAGGGGACTGGCTATGGCTACACCTTC. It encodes CSAIRQGTGYGYTF.

This chain's CDR3 is CATRDRANYGYTF. CDR3 DNA: TGTGCCACCAGGGATCGGGCTAACTATGGCTACACCTTC. The chain has TRBV24-1 and TRBJ1-2; no clear D. Germline V gene lookup returns CDR1 KGHDR and CDR2 SFDVKD. CDR3 length: 13 amino acids. Trimming left V 7 bases short and J 0 bases short, with 8 bases between.

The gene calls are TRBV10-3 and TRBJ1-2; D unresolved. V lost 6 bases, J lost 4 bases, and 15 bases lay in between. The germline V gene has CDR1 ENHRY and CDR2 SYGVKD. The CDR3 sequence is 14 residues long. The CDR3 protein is CAISTSPGGYGYTF. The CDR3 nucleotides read TGTGCCATCAGCACTAGTCCCGGAGGCTATGGCTACACCTTC.

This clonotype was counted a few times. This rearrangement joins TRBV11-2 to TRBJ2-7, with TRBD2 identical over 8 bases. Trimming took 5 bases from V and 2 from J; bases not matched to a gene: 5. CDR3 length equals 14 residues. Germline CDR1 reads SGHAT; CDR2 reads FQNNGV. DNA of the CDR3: TGTGCCAGCAGCGTTGCGGGAGGACCCTACGAGCAGTACTTC. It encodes CASSVAGGPYEQYF.

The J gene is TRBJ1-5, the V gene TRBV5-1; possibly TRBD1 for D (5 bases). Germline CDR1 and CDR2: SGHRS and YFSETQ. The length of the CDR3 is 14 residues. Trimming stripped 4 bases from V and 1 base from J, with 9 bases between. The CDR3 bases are TGCGCCAGCAGCGCAGGGAGCAGCAATCAGCCCCAGCATTTT. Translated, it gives CASSAGSSNQPQHF.